The 4 T cell receptor beta chains listed next were all sequenced from one sample in a study of blood T cells in healthy people across ages (dated by TCRdb to about 2015). The library was produced with 5' RACE. The sample was run on an Illumina HiSeq 2500. A second about 7 to 12 cycle PCR used a sample-barcoded 5' primer and a J-beta primer mix. TCRdb reanalyzed the raw reads on its own, using fastp at Q25 for trimming and MiXCR for clone calling, and kept in-frame beta chains. Duplicate CDR3 protein sequences are folded into a single record with the most common DNA and genes. This sample gives 600,000 to 850,000 distinct CDR3 sequences in total; 40% to 45% of them show up just once. Roughly 20% of the sample rests with the top ten. The sequenced sample was blood. The receptor source for this set is a woman aged 55-75 years in good health.

The chain carries TRBV20-1 and TRBJ2-7; a weak D match, TRBD2 (5 bases). Germline CDR1 and CDR2: DFQATT and SNEGSKA (reference sequence). Trimming cost V 0 bases and J 2 bases, with 11 bases left between them. The CDR3 covers 14 residues. CDR3 sequence: CSARDVRAAYEQYF. The CDR3 nucleotides are TGCAGTGCTAGAGATGTGCGGGCAGCCTACGAGCAGTACTTC.

This clonotype was recorded at least ten times. V is TRBV5-5 and J is TRBJ2-1, with 13 bases matching TRBD2. The germline V gene has CDR1 SGHKS and CDR2 YYEKEE (reference sequence). Trimming removed 0 bases from V and 9 bases from J; junction bases left unmatched: 9. The CDR3 is 17 residues long. Here the CDR3 reads CASSLALLAGGTSEQFF. The CDR3 nucleotides are TGTGCCAGCAGCTTGGCGTTACTAGCGGGGGGGACTAGTGAGCAGTTCTTC.

V gene TRBV5-1 combines with J gene TRBJ2-1; 11 positions agree with TRBD2. Trimming took 3 bases from V and 2 from J; bases not matched to a gene: 7. The CDR3 extends over 17 amino acids. CDR1 is SGHRS, CDR2 YFSETQ, per germline. CDR3 nucleotides: TGCGCCAGCAGCTGGGGAAATAGCGGGGGGGCCTACAATGAGCAGTTCTTC. Protein: CASSWGNSGGAYNEQFF.

The V gene is TRBV18, the J gene TRBJ1-1, with TRBD1 as a possible D gene (6 bases). The CDR3 runs 14 residues. The ends were cut back, 6 bases at V and 7 bases at J, with 18 bases in the middle. The germline CDR1 and CDR2 sequences are KGHSH and LQKENI. CDR3 region: CASSPMGGQGEAFF. The CDR3 region has the DNA TGTGCCAGCTCTCCAATGGGGGGGCAGGGTGAAGCTTTCTTT. Drawing the rest from reference TRBV18 and TRBJ1-1, the complete variable domain is NAGVMQNPRHLVRRRGQEARLRCSPMKGHSHVYWYRQLPEEGLKFMVYLQKENIIDESGMPKERFSAEFPKEGPSILRIQQVVRGDSAAYFCASSPMGGQGEAFFGQGTRLTVV.